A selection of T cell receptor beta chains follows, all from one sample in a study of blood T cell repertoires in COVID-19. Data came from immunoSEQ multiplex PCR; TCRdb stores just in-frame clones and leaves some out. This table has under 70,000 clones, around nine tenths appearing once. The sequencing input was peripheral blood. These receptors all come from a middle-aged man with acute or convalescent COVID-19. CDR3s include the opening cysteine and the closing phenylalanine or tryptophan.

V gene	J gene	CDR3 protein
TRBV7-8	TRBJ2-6	CASSLFRDRGAGANVLTF
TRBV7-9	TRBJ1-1	CASSLGPRTGAPEAFF
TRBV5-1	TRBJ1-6	CASSETGATLHF
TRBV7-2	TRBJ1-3	CASSLELSGKNTIYF
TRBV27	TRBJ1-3	CASSPNRATIYF
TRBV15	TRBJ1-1	CATSRGDRRRNTEAFF
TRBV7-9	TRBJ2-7	CASSATYEQYF
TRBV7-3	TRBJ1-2	CASSQYAGNGYTF
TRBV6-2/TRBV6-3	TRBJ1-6	CASSYSRPNSPLHF
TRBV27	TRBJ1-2	CASWAGGLLKDGYTF
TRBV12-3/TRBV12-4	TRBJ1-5	CASSPNNQPQHF
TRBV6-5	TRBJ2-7	CASSYGTGYYEQYF
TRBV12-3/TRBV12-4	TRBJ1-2	CASSLSGFYGYTF
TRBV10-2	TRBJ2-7	CASSYGLSWEQYF
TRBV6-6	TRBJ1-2	CASSYPGSNGYTF
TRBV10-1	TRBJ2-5	CASSPRDYTAKETQYF
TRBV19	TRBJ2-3	CASSIDQVDRTDTQYF
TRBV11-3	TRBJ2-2	CASSLGPHRAGELFF
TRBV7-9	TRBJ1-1	CASSLYGRGNVAEAFF